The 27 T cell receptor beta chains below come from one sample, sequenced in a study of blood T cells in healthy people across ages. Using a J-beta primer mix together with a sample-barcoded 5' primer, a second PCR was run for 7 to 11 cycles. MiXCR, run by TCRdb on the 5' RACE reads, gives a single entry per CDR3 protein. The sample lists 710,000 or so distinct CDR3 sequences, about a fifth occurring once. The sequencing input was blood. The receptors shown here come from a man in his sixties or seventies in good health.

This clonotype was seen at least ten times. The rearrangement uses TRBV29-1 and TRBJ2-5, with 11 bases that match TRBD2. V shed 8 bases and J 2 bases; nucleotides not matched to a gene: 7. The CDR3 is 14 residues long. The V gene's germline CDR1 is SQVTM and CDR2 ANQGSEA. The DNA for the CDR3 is TGCAGCATAGGACTAGCGGGTAAACAAGAGACCCAGTACTTC. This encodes CSIGLAGKQETQYF. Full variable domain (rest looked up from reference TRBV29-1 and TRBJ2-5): SAVISQKPSRDICQRGTSLTIQCQVDSQVTMMFWYRQQPGQSLTLIATANQGSEATYESGFVIDKFPISRPNLTFSTLTVSNMSPEDSSIYLCSIGLAGKQETQYFGPGTRLLVL.

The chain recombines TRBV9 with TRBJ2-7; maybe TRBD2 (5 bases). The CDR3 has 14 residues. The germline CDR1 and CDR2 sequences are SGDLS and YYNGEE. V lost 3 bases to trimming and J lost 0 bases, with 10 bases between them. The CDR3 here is CASSETGSSYEQYF. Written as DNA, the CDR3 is TGTGCCAGCAGCGAGACTGGGAGCTCCTACGAGCAGTACTTC.

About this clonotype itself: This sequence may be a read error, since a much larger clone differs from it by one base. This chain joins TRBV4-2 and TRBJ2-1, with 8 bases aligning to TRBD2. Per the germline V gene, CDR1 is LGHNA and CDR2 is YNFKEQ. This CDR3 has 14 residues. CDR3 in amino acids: CASSQEVTSDEQLF. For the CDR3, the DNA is TGTGCCAGCAGCCAAGAGGTGACTAGCGATGAGCAGCTCTTC.

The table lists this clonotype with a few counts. In DNA form, the CDR3 reads TGCAGTGCTAGCAAGGGAGATTATGGTACAGATACGCAGTATTTT. This gives the protein CSASKGDYGTDTQYF. This rearrangement joins TRBV20-1 to TRBJ2-3, with D perhaps matching TRBD2 (5 bases). Trimming shortened V by 3 bases and J by 3 bases, and 16 bases separated the two germline ends. Germline assignment: CDR1 DFQATT and CDR2 SNEGSKA (reference sequence). The CDR3 loop spans 15 amino acids.

Written as DNA, the CDR3 is TGTGCCAGCAGCCCTTGGGAGTTTGAAAAACTGTTTTTT. It encodes CASSPWEFEKLFF. V and J are TRBV7-2 and TRBJ1-4; the D is unclear. The ends were cut back, 5 bases at V and 7 bases at J, with 11 bases in the middle. This CDR3 contains 13 residues. Germline V CDR1 and CDR2: SGHTA, FQGNSA. The full variable domain, with the rest looked up from reference TRBV7-2 and TRBJ1-4, is GAGVSQSPSNKVTEKGKDVELRCDPISGHTALYWYRQSLGQGLEFLIYFQGNSAPDKSGLPSDRFSAERTGGSVSTLTIQRTQQEDSAVYLCASSPWEFEKLFFGSGTQLSVL.

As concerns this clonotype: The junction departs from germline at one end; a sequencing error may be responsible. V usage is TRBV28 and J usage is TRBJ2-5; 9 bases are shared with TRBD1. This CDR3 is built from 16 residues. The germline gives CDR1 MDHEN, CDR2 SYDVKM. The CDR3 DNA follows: TGTGCCAGCAGTAACGAACAGGGGGCAAGGGGAGAGGCCCAGTACTTC. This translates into CASSNEQGARGEAQYF.

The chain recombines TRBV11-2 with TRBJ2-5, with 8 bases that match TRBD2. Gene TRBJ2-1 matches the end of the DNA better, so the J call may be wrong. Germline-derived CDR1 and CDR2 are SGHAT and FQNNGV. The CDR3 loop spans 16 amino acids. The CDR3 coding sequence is TGTGCCAGCAGCTTTTATAGCGGGAAGGCCCCCAATGAGCAGTTCTTC. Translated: CASSFYSGKAPNEQFF.

The chain's CDR3 is CAISEALYTDTQYF. The DNA of the CDR3 is TGTGCCATCAGTGAGGCGCTGTACACAGATACGCAGTATTTT. This chain joins TRBV10-3 and TRBJ2-3; D is unclear. The CDR3 runs 14 residues. Germline V gene data show CDR1 as ENHRY and CDR2 as SYGVKD. V was pared by 2 bases and J by 2 bases, with 8 bases between.

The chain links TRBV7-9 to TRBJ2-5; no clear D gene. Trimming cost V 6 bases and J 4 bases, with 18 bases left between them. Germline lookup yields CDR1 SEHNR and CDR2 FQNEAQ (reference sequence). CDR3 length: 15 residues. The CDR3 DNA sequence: TGTGCCAGCAGTCTTTGGACCACCAGAGGAGAGACCCAGTACTTC. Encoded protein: CASSLWTTRGETQYF.

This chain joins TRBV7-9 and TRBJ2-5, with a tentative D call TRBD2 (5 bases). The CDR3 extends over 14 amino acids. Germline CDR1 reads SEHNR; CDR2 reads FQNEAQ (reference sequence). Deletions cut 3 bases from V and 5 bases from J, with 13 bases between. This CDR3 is CASSFGGPGETQYF. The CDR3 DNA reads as TGTGCCAGCAGCTTCGGAGGACCGGGCGAGACCCAGTACTTC.

The CDR3 DNA sequence: TGTGCCAGCAGTTTGACAGGGGTGAAAGAGACCCAGTACTTC. Its translation is CASSLTGVKETQYF. The rearrangement links TRBV28 to TRBJ2-5; 8 bases align to TRBD1. Germline V gene lookup returns CDR1 MDHEN and CDR2 SYDVKM. The V and J ends lost 3 bases and 3 bases, in that order; junction bases with no gene match: 3. CDR3 size: 14 residues.

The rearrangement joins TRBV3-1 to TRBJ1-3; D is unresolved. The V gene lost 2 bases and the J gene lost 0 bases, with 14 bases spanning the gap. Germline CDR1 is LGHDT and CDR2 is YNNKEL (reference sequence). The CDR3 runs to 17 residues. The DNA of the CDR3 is TGTGCCAGCAGCCAACGGAGCATTCTGAGCTCTGGAAACACCATATATTTT. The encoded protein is CASSQRSILSSGNTIYF.

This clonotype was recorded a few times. This CDR3 is CASSSRVGRDTDTQYF. The CDR3, as DNA: TGTGCCAGCAGCTCACGAGTGGGGCGGGACACAGATACGCAGTATTTT. The chain recombines TRBV7-6 with TRBJ2-3; a weak D match, TRBD2 (6 bases). Trimming removed 4 bases from V and 2 bases from J, with 16 bases in between. CDR3 length: 16 amino acids. Looked up from germline, CDR1 is SGHVS and CDR2 is FNYEAQ.

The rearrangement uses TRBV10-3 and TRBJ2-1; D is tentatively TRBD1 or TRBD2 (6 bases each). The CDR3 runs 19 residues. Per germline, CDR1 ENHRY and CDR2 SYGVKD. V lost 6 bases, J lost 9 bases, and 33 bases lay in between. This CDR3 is CAISLKYASGWGHGAEQFF. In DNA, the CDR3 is TGTGCCATCAGCCTAAAATACGCCAGCGGGTGGGGGCACGGCGCTGAGCAGTTCTTC.

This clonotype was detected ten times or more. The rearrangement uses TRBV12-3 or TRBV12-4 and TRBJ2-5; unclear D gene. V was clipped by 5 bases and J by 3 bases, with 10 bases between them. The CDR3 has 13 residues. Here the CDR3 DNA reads TGTGCCAGCAGTCCGTCCCAGAAAGAGACCCAGTACTTC. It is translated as CASSPSQKETQYF.

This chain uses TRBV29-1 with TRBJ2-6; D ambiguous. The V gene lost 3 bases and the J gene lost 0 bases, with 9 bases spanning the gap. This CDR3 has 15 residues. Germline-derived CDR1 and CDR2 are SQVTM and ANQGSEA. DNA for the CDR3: TGCAGCGTTGACCTCTCCAGCTCTGGGGCCAACGTCCTGACTTTC. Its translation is CSVDLSSSGANVLTF.

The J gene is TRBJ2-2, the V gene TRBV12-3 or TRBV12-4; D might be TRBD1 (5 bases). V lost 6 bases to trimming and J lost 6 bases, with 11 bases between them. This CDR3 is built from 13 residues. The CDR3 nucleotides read TGTGCCAGCAGGGTACAGGATCCCGGGGAGCTGTTTTTT. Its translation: CASRVQDPGELFF.

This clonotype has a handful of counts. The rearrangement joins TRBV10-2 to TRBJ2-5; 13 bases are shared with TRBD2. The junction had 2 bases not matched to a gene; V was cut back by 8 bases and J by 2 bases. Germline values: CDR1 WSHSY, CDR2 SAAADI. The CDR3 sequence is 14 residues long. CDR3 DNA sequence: TGCGCCAGCGGACTAGCGGGGGCTCAAGAGACCCAGTACTTC. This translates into CASGLAGAQETQYF.

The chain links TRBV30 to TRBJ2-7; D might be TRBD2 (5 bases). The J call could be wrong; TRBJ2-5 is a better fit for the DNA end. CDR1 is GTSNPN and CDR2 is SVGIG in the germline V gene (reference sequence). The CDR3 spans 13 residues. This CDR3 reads CAWSANGGETQYF. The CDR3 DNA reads TGTGCCTGGAGTGCCAATGGCGGGGAGACCCAGTACTTC.

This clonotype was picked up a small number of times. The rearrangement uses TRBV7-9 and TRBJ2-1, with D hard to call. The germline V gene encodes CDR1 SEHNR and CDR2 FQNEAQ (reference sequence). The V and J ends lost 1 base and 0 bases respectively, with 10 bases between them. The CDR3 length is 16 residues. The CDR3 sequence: CASSLGTFRSYNEQFF. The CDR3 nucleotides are TGTGCCAGCAGCTTAGGCACCTTCCGCTCCTACAATGAGCAGTTCTTC.

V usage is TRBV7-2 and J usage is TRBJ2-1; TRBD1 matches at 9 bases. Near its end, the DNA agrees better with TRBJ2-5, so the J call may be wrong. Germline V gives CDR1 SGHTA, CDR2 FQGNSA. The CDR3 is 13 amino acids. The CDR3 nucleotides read TGTGCCAGCACCAAGGGACAGGGAGAGACCCAGTACTTC. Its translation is CASTKGQGETQYF.

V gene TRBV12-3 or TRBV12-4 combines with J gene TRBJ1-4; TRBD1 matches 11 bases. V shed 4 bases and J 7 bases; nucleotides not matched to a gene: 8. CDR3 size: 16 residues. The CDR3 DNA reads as TGTGCCAGCAGTTACCCCGGACAGGGGGCTATTGAAAAACTGTTTTTT. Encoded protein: CASSYPGQGAIEKLFF.

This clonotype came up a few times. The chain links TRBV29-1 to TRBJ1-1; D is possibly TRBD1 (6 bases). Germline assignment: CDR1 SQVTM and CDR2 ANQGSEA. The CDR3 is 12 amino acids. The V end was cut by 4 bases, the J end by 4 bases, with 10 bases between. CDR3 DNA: TGCAGCGTTGCGGCAGGGGTCACTGAAGCTTTCTTT. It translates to CSVAAGVTEAFF.

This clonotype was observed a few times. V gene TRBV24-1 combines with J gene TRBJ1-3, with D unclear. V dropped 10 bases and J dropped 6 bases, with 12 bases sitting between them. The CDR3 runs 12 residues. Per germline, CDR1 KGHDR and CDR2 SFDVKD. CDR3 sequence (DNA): TGTGCCACGTCGGGGAGGCCAAACACCATATATTTT. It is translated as CATSGRPNTIYF.

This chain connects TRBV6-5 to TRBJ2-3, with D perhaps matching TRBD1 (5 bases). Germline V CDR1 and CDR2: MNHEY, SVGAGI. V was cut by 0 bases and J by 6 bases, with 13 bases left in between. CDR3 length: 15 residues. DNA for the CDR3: TGTGCCAGCAGTTACTCGGGCAGGGTAGGCGATACGCAGTATTTT. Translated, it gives CASSYSGRVGDTQYF.

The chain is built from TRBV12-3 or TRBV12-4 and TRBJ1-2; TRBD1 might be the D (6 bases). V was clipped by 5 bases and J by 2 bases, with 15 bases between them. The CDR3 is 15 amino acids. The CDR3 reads CASSRDHGQNYGYTF. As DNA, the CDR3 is TGTGCCAGCAGTAGAGACCACGGACAGAACTATGGCTACACCTTC.

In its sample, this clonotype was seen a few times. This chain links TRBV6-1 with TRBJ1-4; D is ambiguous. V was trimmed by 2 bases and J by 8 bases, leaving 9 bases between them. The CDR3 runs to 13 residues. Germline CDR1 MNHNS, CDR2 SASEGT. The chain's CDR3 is CASSEPGSEKLFF. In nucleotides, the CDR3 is TGTGCCAGCAGTGAACCGGGTAGCGAAAAACTGTTTTTT.